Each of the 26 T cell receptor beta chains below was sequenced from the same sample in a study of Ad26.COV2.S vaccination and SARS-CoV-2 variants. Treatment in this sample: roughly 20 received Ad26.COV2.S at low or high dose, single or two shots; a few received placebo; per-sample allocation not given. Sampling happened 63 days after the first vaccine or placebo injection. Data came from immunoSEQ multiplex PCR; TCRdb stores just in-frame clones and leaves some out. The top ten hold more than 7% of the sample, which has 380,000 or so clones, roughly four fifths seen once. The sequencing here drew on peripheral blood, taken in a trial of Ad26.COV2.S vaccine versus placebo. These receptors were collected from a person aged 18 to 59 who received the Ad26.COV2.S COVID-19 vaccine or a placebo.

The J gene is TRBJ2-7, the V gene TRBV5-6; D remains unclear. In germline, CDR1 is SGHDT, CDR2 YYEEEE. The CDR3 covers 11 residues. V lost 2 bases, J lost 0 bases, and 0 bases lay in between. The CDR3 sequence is CASSFSYEQYF. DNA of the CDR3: TGTGCCAGCAGCTTCTCCTACGAGCAGTACTTC.

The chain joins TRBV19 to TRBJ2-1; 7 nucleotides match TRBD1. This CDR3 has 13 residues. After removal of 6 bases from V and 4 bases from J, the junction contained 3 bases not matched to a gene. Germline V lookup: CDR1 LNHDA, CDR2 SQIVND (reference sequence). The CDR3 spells CASSPGQYNEQFF. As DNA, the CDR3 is TGTGCCAGTAGCCCGGGACAGTACAATGAGCAGTTCTTC.

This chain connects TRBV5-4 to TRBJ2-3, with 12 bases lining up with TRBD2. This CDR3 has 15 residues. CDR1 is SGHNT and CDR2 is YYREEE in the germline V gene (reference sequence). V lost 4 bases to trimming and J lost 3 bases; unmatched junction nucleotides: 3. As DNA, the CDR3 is TGTGCCAGCAGCCGGACTAGCGGGGTAACAGATACGCAGTATTTT. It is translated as CASSRTSGVTDTQYF.

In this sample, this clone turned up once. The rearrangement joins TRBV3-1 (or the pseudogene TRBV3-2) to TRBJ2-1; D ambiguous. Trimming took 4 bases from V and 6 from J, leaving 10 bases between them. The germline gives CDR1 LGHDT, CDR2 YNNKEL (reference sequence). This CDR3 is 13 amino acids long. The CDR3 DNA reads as TGTGCCAGCAGCCTAAGAGGATCCAATGAGCAGTTCTTC. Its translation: CASSLRGSNEQFF.

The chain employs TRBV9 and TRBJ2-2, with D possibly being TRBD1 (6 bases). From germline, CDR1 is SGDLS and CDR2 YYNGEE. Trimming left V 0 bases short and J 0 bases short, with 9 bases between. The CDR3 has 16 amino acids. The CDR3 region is CASSVGAGANTGELFF. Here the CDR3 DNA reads TGTGCCAGCAGCGTAGGTGCAGGGGCGAACACCGGGGAGCTGTTTTTT.

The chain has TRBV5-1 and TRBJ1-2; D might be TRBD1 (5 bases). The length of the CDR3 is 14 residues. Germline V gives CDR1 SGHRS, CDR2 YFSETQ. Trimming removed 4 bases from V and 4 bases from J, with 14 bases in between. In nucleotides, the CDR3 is TGCGCCAGCAGCATGGGACCGGAGGGCTATGGCTACACCTTC. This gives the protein CASSMGPEGYGYTF.

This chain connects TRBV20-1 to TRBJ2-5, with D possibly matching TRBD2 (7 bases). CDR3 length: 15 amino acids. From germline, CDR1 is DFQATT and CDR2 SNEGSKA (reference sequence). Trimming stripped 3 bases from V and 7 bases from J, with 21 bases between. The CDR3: CSASLPGGGDGTQYF. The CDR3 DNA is TGCAGTGCTAGTCTCCCTGGGGGGGGCGACGGGACCCAGTACTTC.

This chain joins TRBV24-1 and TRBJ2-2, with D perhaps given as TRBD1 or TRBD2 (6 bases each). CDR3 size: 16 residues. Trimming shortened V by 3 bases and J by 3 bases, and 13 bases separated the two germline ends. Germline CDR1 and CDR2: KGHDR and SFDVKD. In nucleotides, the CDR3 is TGTGCCACCAGTGATGGGGGCGGGATTTACACCGGGGAGCTGTTTTTT. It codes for CATSDGGGIYTGELFF.

For the CDR3, the DNA is TGTGCCAGCAGCTTAAATAGTCAACAGTTCAATCAGCCCCAGCATTTT. This sequence encodes CASSLNSQQFNQPQHF. The chain is built from TRBV7-8 and TRBJ1-5; D gene ambiguous. Trimming shortened V by 2 bases and J by 3 bases, and 14 bases separated the two germline ends. This CDR3 is built from 16 residues. Germline CDR1 SGHVS, CDR2 FQNEAQ.

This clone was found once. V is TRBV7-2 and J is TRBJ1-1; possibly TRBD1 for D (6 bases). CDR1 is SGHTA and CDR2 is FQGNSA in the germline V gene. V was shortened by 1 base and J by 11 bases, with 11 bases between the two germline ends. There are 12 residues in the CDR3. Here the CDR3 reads CASSLGGRGAFF. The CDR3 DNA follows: TGTGCCAGCAGCTTAGGGGGAAGGGGGGCTTTCTTT.

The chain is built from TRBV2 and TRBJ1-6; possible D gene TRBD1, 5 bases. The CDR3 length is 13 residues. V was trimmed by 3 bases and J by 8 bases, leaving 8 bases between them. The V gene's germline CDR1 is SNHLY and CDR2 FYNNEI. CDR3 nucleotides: TGTGCCAGCAGTGATTGGGGGGATTCACCCCTCCACTTT. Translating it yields CASSDWGDSPLHF.

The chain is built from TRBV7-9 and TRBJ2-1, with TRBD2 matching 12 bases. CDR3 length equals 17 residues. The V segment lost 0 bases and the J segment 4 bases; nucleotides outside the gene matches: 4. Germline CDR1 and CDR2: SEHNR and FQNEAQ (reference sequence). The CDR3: CASSLAGTSGQYNEQFF. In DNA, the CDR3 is TGTGCCAGCAGCTTAGCCGGGACTAGCGGGCAATACAATGAGCAGTTCTTC.

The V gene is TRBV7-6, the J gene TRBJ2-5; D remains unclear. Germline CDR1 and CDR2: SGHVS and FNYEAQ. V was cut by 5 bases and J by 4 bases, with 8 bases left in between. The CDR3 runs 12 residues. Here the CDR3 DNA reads TGTGCCAGCAGCCCATGGGGAGAGACCCAGTACTTC. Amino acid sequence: CASSPWGETQYF.

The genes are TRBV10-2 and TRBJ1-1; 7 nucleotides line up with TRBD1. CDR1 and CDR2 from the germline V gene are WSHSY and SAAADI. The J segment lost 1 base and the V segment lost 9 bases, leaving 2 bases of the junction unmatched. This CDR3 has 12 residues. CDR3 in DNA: TGCGCCAGTTACAGGGGGAACACTGAAGCTTTCTTT. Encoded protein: CASYRGNTEAFF.

This CDR3 reads CASSLERATEAFF. CDR3 DNA sequence: TGCGCCAGCAGCTTGGAGAGGGCCACTGAAGCTTTCTTT. The chain recombines TRBV5-1 with TRBJ1-1; D gene ambiguous. This CDR3 region has 13 residues. Germline CDR1 is SGHRS and CDR2 is YFSETQ. V lost 0 bases and J lost 4, with 7 bases in between.

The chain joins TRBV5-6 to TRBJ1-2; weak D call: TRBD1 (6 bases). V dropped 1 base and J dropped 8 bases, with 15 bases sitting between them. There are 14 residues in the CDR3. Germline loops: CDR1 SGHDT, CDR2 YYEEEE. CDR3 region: CASSLMGHTGGYTF. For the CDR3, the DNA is TGTGCCAGCAGCTTGATGGGACATACAGGCGGCTACACCTTC.

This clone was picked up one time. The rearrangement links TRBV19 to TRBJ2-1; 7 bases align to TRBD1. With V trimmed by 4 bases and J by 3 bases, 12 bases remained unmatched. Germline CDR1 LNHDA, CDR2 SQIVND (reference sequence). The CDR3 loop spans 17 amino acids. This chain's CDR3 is CASSTAPGTAIYNEQFF. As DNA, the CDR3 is TGTGCCAGTAGTACCGCGCCCGGGACAGCCATCTACAATGAGCAGTTCTTC.

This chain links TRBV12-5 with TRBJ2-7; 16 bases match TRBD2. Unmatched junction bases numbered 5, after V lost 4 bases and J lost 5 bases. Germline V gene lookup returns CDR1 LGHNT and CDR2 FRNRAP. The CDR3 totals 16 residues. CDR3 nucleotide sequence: TGTGCTAGTGGTTCGGGACTAGCGGGAGGGCCGGACGAGCAGTACTTC. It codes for CASGSGLAGGPDEQYF.

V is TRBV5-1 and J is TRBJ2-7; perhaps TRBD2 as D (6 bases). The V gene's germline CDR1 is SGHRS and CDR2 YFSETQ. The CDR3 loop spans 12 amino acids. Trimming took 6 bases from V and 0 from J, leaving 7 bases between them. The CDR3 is CASMGGSYEQYF. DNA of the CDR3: TGCGCCAGCATGGGGGGCTCCTACGAGCAGTACTTC.

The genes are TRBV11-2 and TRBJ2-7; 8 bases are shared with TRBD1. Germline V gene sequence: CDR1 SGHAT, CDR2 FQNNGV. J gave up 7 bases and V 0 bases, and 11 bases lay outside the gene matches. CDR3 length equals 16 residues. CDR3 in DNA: TGTGCCAGCAGCTTAGATAACGCAGGGGGCTGGGGTGAGCAGTACTTC. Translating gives CASSLDNAGGWGEQYF.

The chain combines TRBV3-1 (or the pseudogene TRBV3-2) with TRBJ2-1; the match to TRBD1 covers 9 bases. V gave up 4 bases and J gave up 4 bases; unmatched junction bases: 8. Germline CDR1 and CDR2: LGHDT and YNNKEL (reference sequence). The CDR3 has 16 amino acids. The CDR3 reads CASSLLRGTGYNEQFF. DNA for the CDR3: TGTGCCAGCAGCCTCCTGCGAGGGACAGGGTACAATGAGCAGTTCTTC.

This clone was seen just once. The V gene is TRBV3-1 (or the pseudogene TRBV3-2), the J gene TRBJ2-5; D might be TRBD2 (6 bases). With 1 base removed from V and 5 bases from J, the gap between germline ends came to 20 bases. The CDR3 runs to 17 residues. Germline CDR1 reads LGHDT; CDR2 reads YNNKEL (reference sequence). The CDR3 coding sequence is TGTGCCAGCAGCCAAGGCTCCGGGACTGTTGTGGGGGAGACCCAGTACTTC. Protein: CASSQGSGTVVGETQYF.

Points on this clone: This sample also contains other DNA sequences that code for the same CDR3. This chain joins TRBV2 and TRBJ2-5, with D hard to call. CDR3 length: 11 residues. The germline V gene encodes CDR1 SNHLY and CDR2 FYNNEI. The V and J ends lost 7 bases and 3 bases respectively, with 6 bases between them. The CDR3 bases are TGTGCCAGCACCGCGGAAGAGACCCAGTACTTC. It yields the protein CASTAEETQYF.

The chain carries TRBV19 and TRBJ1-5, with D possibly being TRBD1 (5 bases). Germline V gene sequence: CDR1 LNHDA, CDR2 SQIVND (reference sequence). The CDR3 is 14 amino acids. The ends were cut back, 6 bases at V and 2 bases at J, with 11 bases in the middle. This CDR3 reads CASRPGSGNQPQHF. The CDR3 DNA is TGTGCCAGTAGGCCAGGGTCTGGCAATCAGCCCCAGCATTTT.

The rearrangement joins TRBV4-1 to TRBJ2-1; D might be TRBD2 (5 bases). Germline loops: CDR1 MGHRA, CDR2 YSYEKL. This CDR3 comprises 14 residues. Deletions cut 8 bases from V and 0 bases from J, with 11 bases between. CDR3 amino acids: CASYSGSSYNEQFF. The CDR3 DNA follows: TGCGCCAGCTATTCTGGGAGCTCCTACAATGAGCAGTTCTTC.

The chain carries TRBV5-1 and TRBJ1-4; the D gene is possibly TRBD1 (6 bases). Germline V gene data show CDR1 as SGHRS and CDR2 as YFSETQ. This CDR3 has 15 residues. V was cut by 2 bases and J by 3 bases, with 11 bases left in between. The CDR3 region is CASSLPQGANEKLFF. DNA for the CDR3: TGCGCCAGCAGCTTACCACAGGGTGCTAATGAAAAACTGTTTTTT.